The next 8 T cell receptor beta chains were all read from a single sample in a study of T cells after yellow fever vaccination (dated by TCRdb to between 2018 and 2020). Sample treatment or condition, as interpreted from the label and publication: live attenuated yellow fever vaccine strain. Libraries were prepared through 5' RACE. The sequencer was an Illumina HiSeq 2500. TCRdb handled the public reads itself, with Q25 trimming in fastp and clone calling in MiXCR, and kept productive beta chains. For every CDR3 protein sequence, its rows merge into one entry that carries the most common genes and DNA. A total of some 600,000 distinct CDR3 sequences appear in this sample, around an eighth of them only once. The top ten constitute 15% of the sample. Sequences were derived from PBMCs, sampled on the day of the yellow fever booster vaccination. The receptors were gathered from a man in his thirties or forties who received the YFV17D yellow fever vaccine.

In its sample, this clonotype was seen a few times. The chain recombines TRBV18 with TRBJ2-7; D gene ambiguous. V was shortened by 6 bases and J by 3 bases, with 12 bases between the two germline ends. The CDR3 is 13 amino acids. Germline V CDR1 and CDR2: KGHSH, LQKENI. The CDR3 loop reads CASSLSRSYEQYF. The CDR3 DNA reads TGTGCCAGCTCCCTGAGTAGAAGCTACGAGCAGTACTTC.

Only a few counts were recorded for this clonotype. The rearrangement joins TRBV7-8 to TRBJ2-3; D is ambiguous. Trimming pared 2 bases from V and 5 bases from J, leaving 17 bases between. CDR1 is SGHVS and CDR2 is FQNEAQ in the germline V gene. The CDR3 contains 16 residues. Here the CDR3 reads CASSLIGSPTQDTQYF. DNA of the CDR3: TGTGCCAGCAGCTTAATTGGCTCCCCCACCCAAGATACGCAGTATTTT. The whole variable domain, filled in from reference TRBV7-8 and TRBJ2-3, reads GAGVSQSPRYKVAKRGQDVALRCDPISGHVSLFWYQQALGQGPEFLTYFQNEAQLDKSGLPSDRFFAERPEGSVSTLKIQRTQQEDSAVYLCASSLIGSPTQDTQYFGPGTRLTVL.

This clonotype showed up just a few times. V usage is TRBV7-9 and J usage is TRBJ2-1; 9 bases line up with TRBD1. This CDR3 has 16 amino acids. V trimming: 7 bases; J trimming: 9 bases; junction bases outside the gene matches: 16. Germline assignment: CDR1 SEHNR and CDR2 FQNEAQ (reference sequence). CDR3 sequence (DNA): TGTGCCAGCACACCTCATTTTAGGACAGGGGTGGTTGAGCAGTTCTTC. It yields the protein CASTPHFRTGVVEQFF.

J is TRBJ2-5 and V is TRBV20-1; 9 bases align to TRBD1. The CDR3 totals 15 residues. From germline, CDR1 is DFQATT and CDR2 SNEGSKA (reference sequence). J was trimmed by 5 bases and V by 1 base; bases with no gene match: 8. The DNA of the CDR3 is TGCAGTGCTAGAGTCGACGGACAGGGGCGTGAGACCCAGTACTTC. Its protein product is CSARVDGQGRETQYF.

The chain has TRBV28 and TRBJ2-7; the match to TRBD2 covers 7 bases. Per germline, CDR1 MDHEN and CDR2 SYDVKM. The CDR3 is made up of 15 amino acids. V trimming: 7 bases; J trimming: 1 base; junction bases outside the gene matches: 10. DNA for the CDR3: TGTGCCAGCAATTCCCTAACGGGGGGATCCTACGAGCAGTACTTC. Translation gives CASNSLTGGSYEQYF.

In nucleotides, the CDR3 is TGCAGTGCTAGAGATGTGAGACTAGCGGAGAGTATCTATGAGCAGTTCTTC. It yields the protein CSARDVRLAESIYEQFF. The gene calls are TRBV20-1 and TRBJ2-1; 9 nucleotides align to TRBD2. Germline values: CDR1 DFQATT, CDR2 SNEGSKA (reference sequence). Trimming removed 0 bases from V and 8 bases from J; junction bases left unmatched: 14. The CDR3 sequence is 17 residues long.

This clonotype appeared a few times. The chain combines TRBV5-6 with TRBJ1-3; D ambiguous. The germline gives CDR1 SGHDT, CDR2 YYEEEE. Trimming pared 3 bases from V and 0 bases from J, leaving 13 bases between. The CDR3 totals 16 residues. CDR3 nucleotide sequence: TGTGCCAGCAGCTCCTTAAGAGGATACTCTGGAAACACCATATATTTT. Translated, it gives CASSSLRGYSGNTIYF.

A few counts support this clonotype. The chain is built from TRBV13 and TRBJ2-7; D perhaps matches TRBD1 (6 bases). The CDR3 has 14 amino acids. Germline V lookup: CDR1 PRHDT, CDR2 FYEKMQ (reference sequence). The V end was cut by 5 bases, the J end by 3 bases, with 14 bases between. CDR3 in DNA: TGTGCCAGCAGCCGCCGGGACACCAACTACGAGCAGTACTTC. This sequence encodes CASSRRDTNYEQYF.